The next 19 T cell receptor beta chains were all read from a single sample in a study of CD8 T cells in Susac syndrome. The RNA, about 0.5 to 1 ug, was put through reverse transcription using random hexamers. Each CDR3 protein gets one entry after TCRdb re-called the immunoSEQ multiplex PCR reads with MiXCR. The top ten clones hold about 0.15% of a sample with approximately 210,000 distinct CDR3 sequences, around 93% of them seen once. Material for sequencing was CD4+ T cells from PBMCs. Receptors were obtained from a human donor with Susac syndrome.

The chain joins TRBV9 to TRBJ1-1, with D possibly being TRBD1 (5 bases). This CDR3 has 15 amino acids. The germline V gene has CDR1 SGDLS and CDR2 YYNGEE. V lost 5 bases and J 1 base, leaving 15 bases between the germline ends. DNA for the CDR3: TGTGCCAGCAGTAGGCAGGGAAGCGAGAACACTGAAGCTTTCTTT. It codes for CASSRQGSENTEAFF. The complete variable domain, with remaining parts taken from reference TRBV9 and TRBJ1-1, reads DSGVTQTPKHLITATGQRVTLRCSPRSGDLSVYWYQQSLDQGLQFLIQYYNGEERAKGNILERFSAQQFPDLHSELNLSSLELGDSALYFCASSRQGSENTEAFFGQGTRLTVV.

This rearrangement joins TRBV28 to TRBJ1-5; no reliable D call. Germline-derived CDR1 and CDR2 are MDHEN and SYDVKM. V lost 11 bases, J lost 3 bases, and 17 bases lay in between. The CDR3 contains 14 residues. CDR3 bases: TGTGCCGGGTCCGGGAGCCTTTCCAATCAGCCCCAGCATTTT. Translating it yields CAGSGSLSNQPQHF.

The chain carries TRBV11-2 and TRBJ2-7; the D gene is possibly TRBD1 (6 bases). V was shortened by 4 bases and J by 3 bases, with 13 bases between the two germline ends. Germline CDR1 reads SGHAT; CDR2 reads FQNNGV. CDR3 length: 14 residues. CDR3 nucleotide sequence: TGTGCCAGCAGCTCACTCCGACAGGTCTACGAGCAGTACTTC. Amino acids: CASSSLRQVYEQYF.

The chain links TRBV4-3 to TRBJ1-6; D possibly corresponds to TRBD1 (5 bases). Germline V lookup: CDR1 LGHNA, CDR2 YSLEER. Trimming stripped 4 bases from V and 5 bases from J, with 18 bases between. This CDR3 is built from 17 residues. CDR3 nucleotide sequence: TGCGCCAGCAGCCCTTGGGCAGGGCCATCTAATAATTCACCCCTCCACTTT. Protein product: CASSPWAGPSNNSPLHF.

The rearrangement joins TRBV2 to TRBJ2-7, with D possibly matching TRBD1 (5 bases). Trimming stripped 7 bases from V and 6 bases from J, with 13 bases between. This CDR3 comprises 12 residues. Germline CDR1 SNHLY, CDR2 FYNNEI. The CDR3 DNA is TGTGCCAGCAAGGCAGGGTGGAGCGAGCAGTACTTC. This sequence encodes CASKAGWSEQYF.

The CDR3 is CASSRDRVIGYTF. The DNA of the CDR3 is TGTGCCAGCAGCCGCGACAGGGTAATCGGCTACACCTTC. J is TRBJ1-2 and V is TRBV9, with 7 bases identical to TRBD1. Germline-derived CDR1 and CDR2 are SGDLS and YYNGEE. V shed 4 bases and J 8 bases; nucleotides not matched to a gene: 8. This CDR3 has 13 residues.

In DNA form, the CDR3 reads TGTGCCTGGAGTGTACCTCAAAGCAATCAGCCCCAGCATTTT. Translating it yields CAWSVPQSNQPQHF. The chain combines TRBV30 with TRBJ1-5; D not certain. The ends were cut back, 0 bases at V and 1 base at J, with 7 bases in the middle. The CDR3 covers 14 residues. Looked up from germline, CDR1 is GTSNPN and CDR2 is SVGIG (reference sequence).

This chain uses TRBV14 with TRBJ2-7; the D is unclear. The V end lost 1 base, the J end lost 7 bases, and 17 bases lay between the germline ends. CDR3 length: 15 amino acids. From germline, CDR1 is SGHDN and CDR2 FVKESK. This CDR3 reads CASSQGVHTSGEQYF. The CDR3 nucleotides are TGTGCCAGCAGCCAAGGGGTACACACCTCGGGTGAGCAGTACTTC.

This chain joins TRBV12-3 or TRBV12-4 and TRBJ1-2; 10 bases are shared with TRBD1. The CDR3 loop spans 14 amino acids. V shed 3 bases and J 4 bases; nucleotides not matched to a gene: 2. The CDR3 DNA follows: TGTGCCAGCAGTTTCGGGACAGGGGTCTATGGCTACACCTTC. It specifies CASSFGTGVYGYTF.

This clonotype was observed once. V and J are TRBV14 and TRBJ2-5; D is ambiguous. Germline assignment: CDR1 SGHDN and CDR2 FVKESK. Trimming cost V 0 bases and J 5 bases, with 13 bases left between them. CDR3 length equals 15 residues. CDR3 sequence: CASSQDLGSQETQYF. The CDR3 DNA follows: TGTGCCAGCAGCCAAGATCTTGGGTCCCAGGAGACCCAGTACTTC.

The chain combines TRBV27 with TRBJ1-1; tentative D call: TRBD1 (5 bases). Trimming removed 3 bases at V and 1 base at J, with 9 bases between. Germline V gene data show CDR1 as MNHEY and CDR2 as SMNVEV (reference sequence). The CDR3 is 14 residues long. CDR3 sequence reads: CASSLRGENTEAFF. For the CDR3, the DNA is TGTGCCAGCAGTTTGAGAGGGGAGAACACTGAAGCTTTCTTT.

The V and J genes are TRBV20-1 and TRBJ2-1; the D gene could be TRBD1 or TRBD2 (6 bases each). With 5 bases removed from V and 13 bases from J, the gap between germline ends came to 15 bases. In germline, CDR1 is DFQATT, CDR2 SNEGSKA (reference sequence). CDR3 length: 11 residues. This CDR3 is CSAFHRDSQFF. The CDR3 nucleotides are TGCAGTGCTTTTCACAGGGACTCACAGTTCTTC.

CDR3 sequence reads: CASSPRVEVLEQYF. As DNA, the CDR3 is TGTGCCAGCTCACCCAGGGTCGAAGTCCTCGAGCAGTACTTC. The gene calls are TRBV18 and TRBJ2-7, with a possible D match to TRBD1 (5 bases). CDR1 is KGHSH and CDR2 is LQKENI in the germline V gene. The CDR3 has 14 residues. Trimming took off 3 bases at V and 6 bases at J, with 15 bases between the two ends.

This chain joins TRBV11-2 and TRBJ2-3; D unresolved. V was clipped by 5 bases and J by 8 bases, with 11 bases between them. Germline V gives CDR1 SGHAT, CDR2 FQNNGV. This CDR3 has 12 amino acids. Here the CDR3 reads CASSIPVGTQYF. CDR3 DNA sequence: TGTGCCAGCAGCATCCCAGTTGGTACGCAGTATTTT.

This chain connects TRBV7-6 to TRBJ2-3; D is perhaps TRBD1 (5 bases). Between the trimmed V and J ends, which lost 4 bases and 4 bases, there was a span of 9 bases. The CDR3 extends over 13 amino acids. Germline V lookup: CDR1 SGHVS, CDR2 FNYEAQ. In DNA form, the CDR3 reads TGTGCCAGCAGCTCGGCACAGGCAGATACGCAGTATTTT. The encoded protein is CASSSAQADTQYF. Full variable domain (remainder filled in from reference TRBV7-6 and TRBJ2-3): GAGVSQSPRYKVTKRGQDVALRCDPISGHVSLYWYRQALGQGPEFLTYFNYEAQQDKSGLPNDRFSAERPEGSISTLTIQRTEQRDSAMYRCASSSAQADTQYFGPGTRLTVL.

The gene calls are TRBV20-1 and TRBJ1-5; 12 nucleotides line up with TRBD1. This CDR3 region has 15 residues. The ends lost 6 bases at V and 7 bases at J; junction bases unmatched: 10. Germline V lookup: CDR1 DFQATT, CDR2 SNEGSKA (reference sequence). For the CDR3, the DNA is TGCAGTGCCTGGGACAGGGGGCGCATGCGGCAGCCCCAGCATTTT. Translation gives CSAWDRGRMRQPQHF.

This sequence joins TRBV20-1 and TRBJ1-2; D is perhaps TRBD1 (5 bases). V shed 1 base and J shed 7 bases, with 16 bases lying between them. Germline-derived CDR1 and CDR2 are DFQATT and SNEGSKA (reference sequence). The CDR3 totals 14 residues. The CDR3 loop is CSARVAGNQGGYTF. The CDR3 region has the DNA TGCAGTGCTAGAGTGGCCGGGAACCAGGGTGGCTACACCTTC.

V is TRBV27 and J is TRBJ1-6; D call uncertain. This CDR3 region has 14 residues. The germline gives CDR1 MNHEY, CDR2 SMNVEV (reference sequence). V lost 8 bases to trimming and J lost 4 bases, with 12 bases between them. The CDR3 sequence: CASQGSAYNSPLHF. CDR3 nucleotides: TGTGCCAGCCAAGGCTCCGCTTATAATTCACCCCTCCACTTT.

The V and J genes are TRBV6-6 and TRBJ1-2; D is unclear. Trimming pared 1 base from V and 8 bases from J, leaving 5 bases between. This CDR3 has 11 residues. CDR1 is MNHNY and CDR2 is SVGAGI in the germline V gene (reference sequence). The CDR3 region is CASSYLGGYTF. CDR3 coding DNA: TGTGCCAGCAGTTACTTGGGGGGCTACACCTTC.